This TCR beta chain was obtained from a study of cytomegalovirus exposure and HLA in healthy donors. This clone was counted a few times. Its antigen is not known. CDR3 length: 14 residues. The germline gives CDR1 MGHRA, CDR2 YSYEKL. Trimming shortened V by 4 bases and J by 4 bases, and 10 bases separated the two germline ends. Primers for the PCR totalled 60 Vbeta and 13 Jbeta. Only in-frame clones appear in the TCRdb table, and some are missing; sequencing was by immunoSEQ multiplex PCR. This sample has fewer than 150,000 clones, with roughly 78% found just once. General study points: A missense variant in DCLRE1C was later tied to TCR beta V- and J-gene trimming.

The specimen sequenced was PBMCs. V gene TRBV4-1 combines with J gene TRBJ2-2, with D unresolved. The receptor was derived from a man aged 30 to 45 in good health and CMV-seronegative. For the CDR3, the DNA is TGCGCCAGCAGCCTAGGTGGAGCCACCGGGGAGCTGTTTTTT. Its protein product is CASSLGGATGELFF.